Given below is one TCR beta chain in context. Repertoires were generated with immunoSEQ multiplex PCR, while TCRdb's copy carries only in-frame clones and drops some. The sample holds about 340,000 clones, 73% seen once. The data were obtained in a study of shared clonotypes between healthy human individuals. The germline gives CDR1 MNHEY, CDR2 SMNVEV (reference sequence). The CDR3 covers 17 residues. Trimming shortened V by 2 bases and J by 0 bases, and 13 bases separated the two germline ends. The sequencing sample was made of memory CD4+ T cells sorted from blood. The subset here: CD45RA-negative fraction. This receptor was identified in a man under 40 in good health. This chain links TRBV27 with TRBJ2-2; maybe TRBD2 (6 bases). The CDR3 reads CASSLEIQRANTGELFF. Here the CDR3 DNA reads TGTGCCAGCAGTTTAGAGATCCAGCGGGCGAACACCGGGGAGCTGTTTTTT.